This T cell receptor beta chain was documented in a study of CD8 T cells in ankylosing spondylitis. TCRdb passed the 5' RACE reads through MiXCR, listing each CDR3 protein once. The sample contains 340,000 or so distinct CDR3 sequences, under 15% of which appear only once. Worth noting for this clonotype: Antigen: not known.

The CDR3 length is 12 residues. V was shortened by 4 bases and J by 1 base, with 7 bases between the two germline ends. Germline CDR1 is GTSNPN and CDR2 is SVGIG (reference sequence). General study findings and limits: As reported, disease-linked clones showed significant enrichment in matched ankylosing spondylitis synovial fluid. The authors found the disease-linked clones to be CD8+ and relatively rare in peripheral blood.

The chain joins TRBV30 to TRBJ1-1; the D is unclear. The sequence came from a male donor with ankylosing spondylitis or in good health (not recorded which). The sequenced sample was blood, either unsorted or a sorted T cell fraction (not recorded which). The CDR3 reads CAWTYTNTEAFF. The CDR3 DNA follows: TGTGCCTGGACGTACACGAACACTGAAGCTTTCTTT.